This record looks at one T cell receptor beta chain sequence and its context. These data belong to a study of blood T cell repertoires in COVID-19. Study-level information: Samples of COVID-19 (acute and convalescent) were obtained from the United States, Italy and Spain. T cells, B-cell-depleted T cells, or PBMCs supplied cDNA or gDNA.

Authors' data handling: Reference gene primer amplification in the assay estimated nucleated cell counts. Some clones are missing from TCRdb's copy, which holds only in-frame ones; the method was immunoSEQ multiplex PCR. That table supplies the V and J calls and clone size; D and trimming were determined from the DNA. The sample includes about 140,000 clones, 75% to 85% seen only once; the top ten take roughly 3.6%. Deletions cut 3 bases from V and 2 bases from J, with 8 bases between. This CDR3 spans 13 amino acids. The source is a man between 70 and 80 years old who had recovered from COVID-19. Material: peripheral blood. The rearrangement uses TRBV12-3 or TRBV12-4 and TRBJ2-7; no definite D call. The CDR3 DNA sequence: TGTGCCAGCAGTTTCCCCGGTGCCTACGAGCAGTACTTC. As protein: CASSFPGAYEQYF.